The 32 T cell receptor beta chains listed next were all sequenced from one sample in a study of blood T cell repertoires in COVID-19. Measured with immunoSEQ multiplex PCR; TCRdb has only the in-frame clones, and not every one. Of just over 60,000 clones in the sample, around 85% were seen once. Source material: peripheral blood. The receptor source for this set is a man aged 55 to 70 with acute or convalescent COVID-19.

The chain uses TRBV5-6 and TRBJ1-1, with D unclear. The CDR3 consists of 13 residues. Germline V gene lookup returns CDR1 SGHDT and CDR2 YYEEEE. The ends were cut back, 0 bases at V and 4 bases at J, with 7 bases in the middle. DNA for the CDR3: TGTGCCAGCAGCTTGGACAGCTCCACTGAAGCTTTCTTT. Translated, it gives CASSLDSSTEAFF.

This clone was recorded once. This chain joins TRBV6-2 or TRBV6-3 and TRBJ2-7; tentatively, D is TRBD2 (7 bases). The germline CDR1 and CDR2 sequences are MNHEY and SVGEGT. The CDR3 loop spans 15 amino acids. The ends were cut back, 3 bases at V and 3 bases at J, with 15 bases in the middle. The CDR3 region has the DNA TGTGCCAGCAGTTATGGCCAGGGGAGGGTCTACGAGCAGTACTTC. This sequence encodes CASSYGQGRVYEQYF.

The V call is TRBV18, the J call TRBJ2-7; D may be TRBD1 (6 bases). The CDR3 runs to 14 residues. With 3 bases removed from V and 1 base from J, the gap between germline ends came to 10 bases. Germline V gives CDR1 KGHSH, CDR2 LQKENI. The CDR3, as DNA: TGTGCCAGCTCACCGCAGGGGTTATCCTACGAGCAGTACTTC. Translating gives CASSPQGLSYEQYF.

This chain connects TRBV18 to TRBJ2-7, with D maybe TRBD2 (5 bases). Germline lookup yields CDR1 KGHSH and CDR2 LQKENI. There are 13 residues in the CDR3. The ends were cut back, 3 bases at V and 2 bases at J, with 8 bases in the middle. The CDR3 nucleotides are TGTGCCAGCTCACCGCCGGGGACCTACGAGCAGTACTTC. Translated: CASSPPGTYEQYF.

V and J are TRBV11-2 and TRBJ2-5; maybe TRBD2 (5 bases). Per germline, CDR1 SGHAT and CDR2 FQNNGV. The V and J ends lost 0 bases and 3 bases respectively, with 11 bases between them. The CDR3 is made up of 15 amino acids. The CDR3 loop is CASSLDGVEEETQYF. CDR3 coding DNA: TGTGCCAGCAGCTTAGACGGGGTGGAAGAAGAGACCCAGTACTTC.

This rearrangement joins TRBV7-3 to TRBJ2-3, with TRBD2 identical over 8 bases. The junction had 9 bases not matched to a gene; V was cut back by 5 bases and J by 5 bases. CDR1 is SGHTA and CDR2 is FQGTGA in the germline V gene. The CDR3 covers 15 residues. The CDR3 loop reads CASSRTSGEGDTQYF. CDR3 in DNA: TGTGCCAGCAGCCGCACTAGCGGAGAGGGAGATACGCAGTATTTT. Together with reference TRBV7-3 and TRBJ2-3, the CDR3 gives the full variable domain: GAGVSQTPSNKVTEKGKYVELRCDPISGHTALYWYRQSLGQGPEFLIYFQGTGAADDSGLPNDRFFAVRPEGSVSTLKIQRTERGDSAVYLCASSRTSGEGDTQYFGPGTRLTVL.

V gene TRBV4-3 combines with J gene TRBJ2-1, with a tentative D call TRBD1 (5 bases). The CDR3 length is 14 residues. V lost 1 base, J lost 2 bases, and 6 bases lay in between. Per the germline V gene, CDR1 is LGHNA and CDR2 is YSLEER. CDR3 amino acids: CASSQARAYNEQFF. The DNA of the CDR3 is TGCGCCAGCAGCCAAGCCAGGGCCTACAATGAGCAGTTCTTC.

The genes are TRBV30 and TRBJ2-7; TRBD1 might be the D (5 bases). The ends were cut back, 2 bases at V and 1 base at J, with 18 bases in the middle. The germline V gene encodes CDR1 GTSNPN and CDR2 SVGIG (reference sequence). The CDR3 extends over 16 amino acids. CDR3 bases: TGTGCCTGGAGTTTGGGGAACAGGCTGACTTCCTACGAGCAGTACTTC. Translation: CAWSLGNRLTSYEQYF.

The chain employs TRBV5-1 and TRBJ1-1; D is perhaps TRBD1 (5 bases). Deletions cut 0 bases from V and 0 bases from J, with 12 bases between. This CDR3 spans 16 amino acids. Germline lookup yields CDR1 SGHRS and CDR2 YFSETQ. Written as DNA, the CDR3 is TGCGCCAGCAGCTTGGGGCAGGGCAACATGAACACTGAAGCTTTCTTT. Translating gives CASSLGQGNMNTEAFF.

The V and J genes are TRBV6-1 and TRBJ1-2; possibly TRBD1 for D (6 bases). V dropped 1 base and J dropped 5 bases, with 14 bases sitting between them. Germline V CDR1 and CDR2: MNHNS, SASEGT. This CDR3 contains 15 residues. CDR3 region: CASSEEGQRTYGYTF. The CDR3 coding sequence is TGTGCCAGCAGTGAAGAAGGACAGAGGACGTATGGCTACACCTTC.

Comments on this clone: This CDR3 fails to terminate in the conserved phenylalanine or tryptophan, so it likely reflects a read error. The DNA is omitted, as the CDR3 cannot be located on it reliably, and the CDR3 follows TCRdb's listing. The chain employs TRBV14 and TRBJ2-7; no check of the table's D call, TRBD2, against the DNA was made. In germline, CDR1 is SGHDN, CDR2 FVKESK. The CDR3 is 8 amino acids in total, end residues counted. CDR3: CASSHVVS.

The rearrangement uses TRBV27 and TRBJ1-6, with a possible D match to TRBD1 (6 bases). The CDR3 spans 14 residues. Trimming pared 3 bases from V and 6 bases from J, leaving 9 bases between. CDR1 and CDR2 (germline): MNHEY, SMNVEV (reference sequence). CDR3 region: CASSFGRGNSPLHF. The CDR3 DNA reads TGTGCCAGCAGTTTCGGCAGGGGTAATTCACCCCTCCACTTT.

The rearrangement uses TRBV29-1 and TRBJ2-7; a weak D match, TRBD2 (6 bases). Trimming stripped 2 bases from V and 3 bases from J, with 17 bases between. CDR1 and CDR2 (germline): SQVTM, ANQGSEA. The CDR3 runs 15 residues. The CDR3 sequence is CSVEWGTPGNYEQYF. For the CDR3, the DNA is TGCAGCGTTGAATGGGGGACTCCGGGCAACTACGAGCAGTACTTC.

This clone was seen a few times. This sequence joins TRBV5-1 and TRBJ2-7; D call uncertain. There are 13 residues in the CDR3. From germline, CDR1 is SGHRS and CDR2 YFSETQ. Deletions cut 4 bases from V and 3 bases from J, with 11 bases between. In DNA, the CDR3 is TGCGCCAGCAGCGTCGACGGAGTCTACGAGCAGTACTTC. Protein product: CASSVDGVYEQYF.

The chain carries TRBV7-2 and TRBJ2-5; 10 bases map to TRBD1. The trim removed 5 bases at V and 4 bases at J, leaving 7 bases unmatched. This CDR3 comprises 15 residues. CDR1 is SGHTA and CDR2 is FQGNSA in the germline V gene. This CDR3 is CASSTTTGGLETQYF. For the CDR3, the DNA is TGTGCCAGCAGCACGACGACAGGGGGCTTAGAGACCCAGTACTTC.

The chain joins TRBV11-2 to TRBJ1-5, with 9 bases identical to TRBD1. The ends lost 4 bases at V and 5 bases at J; junction bases unmatched: 9. This CDR3 has 16 residues. CDR1 is SGHAT and CDR2 is FQNNGV in the germline V gene. CDR3 loop: CASSSTPRDRDQPQHF. The CDR3 coding sequence is TGTGCCAGCAGCTCGACCCCCCGGGACAGGGATCAGCCCCAGCATTTT.

This clone showed up just a few times. This chain uses TRBV9 with TRBJ2-1, with D possibly matching TRBD2 (6 bases). CDR3 size: 14 residues. V shed 6 bases and J shed 0 bases, with 10 bases lying between them. Germline loops: CDR1 SGDLS, CDR2 YYNGEE. The CDR3 sequence: CASKATSSYNEQFF. CDR3 nucleotides: TGTGCCAGCAAAGCGACTAGCTCCTACAATGAGCAGTTCTTC.

CDR3 amino acids: CASSSTYPGQLYTF. The DNA for the CDR3 is TGCGCCAGCAGCTCAACCTACCCGGGACAGCTCTACACCTTC. This chain links TRBV5-1 with TRBJ1-2; 7 bases agree with TRBD1. This CDR3 is 14 amino acids long. Germline CDR1 is SGHRS and CDR2 is YFSETQ. J gave up 10 bases and V 3 bases, and 12 bases lay outside the gene matches.

The gene calls are TRBV12-1 and TRBJ2-3; TRBD2 is the table's D call, not checked against the DNA. TRBV12-1 is shown as a pseudogene. The CDR3 has 17 residues. As DNA, the CDR3 is TGTGCCAGCAGCTCCGGGACTATGAATTTTGCCACAGATACGCAGTATTTT. Protein: CASSSGTMNFATDTQYF.

The chain links TRBV4-3 to TRBJ2-3; TRBD2 agrees at 12 bases. The CDR3 length is 18 residues. V dropped 3 bases and J dropped 0; count of bases not matched to a gene: 7. The V gene's germline CDR1 is LGHNA and CDR2 YSLEER. The CDR3 protein is CASSQSPSGRASTDTQYF. The CDR3 DNA reads as TGCGCCAGCAGCCAGAGCCCTAGCGGGAGGGCTAGCACAGATACGCAGTATTTT.

This clone was seen only once. V gene TRBV30 combines with J gene TRBJ1-4, with D perhaps TRBD1 (5 bases). This CDR3 is built from 15 residues. The V gene's germline CDR1 is GTSNPN and CDR2 SVGIG (reference sequence). Trimming cost V 2 bases and J 7 bases, with 17 bases left between them. The CDR3 nucleotides read TGTGCCTGGAGTACCGAGACGCAGGGTCTTGAAAAACTGTTTTTT. As protein: CAWSTETQGLEKLFF.

The V and J genes are TRBV19 and TRBJ1-1; D is unresolved. This CDR3 region has 15 residues. V gave up 3 bases and J gave up 1 base, with 12 bases separating them. Germline V lookup: CDR1 LNHDA, CDR2 SQIVND (reference sequence). The CDR3 region is CASSMGGKANTEAFF. In DNA form, the CDR3 reads TGTGCCAGTAGTATGGGAGGGAAGGCGAACACTGAAGCTTTCTTT.

The chain links TRBV27 to TRBJ1-1; D ambiguous. Trimming left V 6 bases short and J 4 bases short, with 12 bases between. Germline assignment: CDR1 MNHEY and CDR2 SMNVEV (reference sequence). The CDR3 spans 13 residues. The CDR3 sequence: CASRTYGSTEAFF. The CDR3 coding sequence is TGTGCCAGCAGGACCTATGGGAGCACTGAAGCTTTCTTT.

This chain links TRBV7-9 with TRBJ2-3; TRBD2 might be the D (6 bases). The CDR3 totals 15 residues. Trimming shortened V by 4 bases and J by 2 bases, and 13 bases separated the two germline ends. The germline CDR1 and CDR2 sequences are SEHNR and FQNEAQ (reference sequence). The DNA for the CDR3 is TGTGCCAGCAGCTCCCAGCGGGCAATCACAGATACGCAGTATTTT. Encoded protein: CASSSQRAITDTQYF. The full variable domain, its missing parts supplied by reference TRBV7-9 and TRBJ2-3, is DTGVSQNPRHKITKRGQNVTFRCDPISEHNRLYWYRQTLGQGPEFLTYFQNEAQLEKSRLLSDRFSAERPKGSFSTLEIQRTEQGDSAMYLCASSSQRAITDTQYFGPGTRLTVL.

The chain employs TRBV6-5 and TRBJ1-1, with TRBD1 matching over 7 bases. Germline V lookup: CDR1 MNHEY, CDR2 SVGAGI. The J segment lost 5 bases and the V segment lost 8 bases, leaving 8 bases of the junction unmatched. CDR3 size: 13 residues. The CDR3 DNA follows: TGTGCCAGCTCCGGGACAGTCTGGACTGAAGCTTTCTTT. The encoded protein is CASSGTVWTEAFF.

The chain employs TRBV30 and TRBJ2-1, with TRBD2 identical over 10 bases. Germline CDR1 reads GTSNPN; CDR2 reads SVGIG (reference sequence). The CDR3 spans 14 residues. With V trimmed by 0 bases and J by 7 bases, 3 bases remained unmatched. CDR3 residues: CAWSVGLAKNEQFF. DNA of the CDR3: TGTGCCTGGAGTGTGGGACTAGCGAAGAATGAGCAGTTCTTC.

The rearrangement uses TRBV11-2 and TRBJ2-1; D possibly corresponds to TRBD1 (5 bases). This CDR3 is built from 13 residues. Trimming removed 0 bases from V and 8 bases from J, with 8 bases in between. Germline CDR1 SGHAT, CDR2 FQNNGV. CDR3 in amino acids: CASSLDRVDEQFF. For the CDR3, the DNA is TGTGCCAGCAGCTTAGACAGGGTCGATGAGCAGTTCTTC.

A few counts support this clone. The V gene is TRBV27, the J gene TRBJ1-6; tentative D call: TRBD1 (5 bases). The CDR3 length is 17 residues. V was trimmed by 5 bases and J by 3 bases, leaving 17 bases between them. The germline V gene encodes CDR1 MNHEY and CDR2 SMNVEV (reference sequence). The CDR3 region has the DNA TGTGCCAGCAGTACCCACCGGGGGAGAAACTATAATTCACCCCTCCACTTT. This codes for CASSTHRGRNYNSPLHF.

The rearrangement joins TRBV28 to TRBJ2-3; perhaps TRBD2 as D (6 bases). Germline V gene lookup returns CDR1 MDHEN and CDR2 SYDVKM. CDR3 size: 13 residues. V shed 2 bases and J shed 6 bases, with 9 bases lying between them. CDR3 residues: CASSLTGADTQYF. The CDR3 DNA sequence: TGTGCCAGCAGTTTAACGGGAGCGGATACGCAGTATTTT.

V is TRBV30 and J is TRBJ2-3, with TRBD1 matching 8 bases. The germline gives CDR1 GTSNPN, CDR2 SVGIG (reference sequence). The CDR3 has 15 residues. Trimming at V came to 3 bases and at J to 0 bases, leaving 5 bases not matched to a gene. The CDR3 is CAWRARGQSTDTQYF. The CDR3 DNA follows: TGTGCCTGGAGGGCCAGGGGGCAGAGCACAGATACGCAGTATTTT.

The rearrangement joins TRBV30 to TRBJ1-1; 7 nucleotides match TRBD1. This CDR3 region has 11 residues. Germline V CDR1 and CDR2: GTSNPN, SVGIG (reference sequence). V was pared by 3 bases and J by 9 bases, with 4 bases of the junction left unmatched. The CDR3 DNA follows: TGTGCCTGGAGCGACAGGGCCCAAGCTTTCTTT. This gives the protein CAWSDRAQAFF.

The chain recombines TRBV7-2 with TRBJ1-2, with D maybe TRBD1 (5 bases). This CDR3 region has 13 residues. The V end was cut by 1 base, the J end by 7 bases, with 10 bases between. Germline V gives CDR1 SGHTA, CDR2 FQGNSA. The CDR3 protein is CASSLGGGSGYTF. The CDR3 nucleotides are TGTGCCAGCAGCTTAGGTGGGGGGAGTGGCTACACCTTC.